These T cell receptor beta chains were read from a single sample in a study of T cell repertoires in cytomegalovirus infection. TCRdb used MiXCR to reprocess the reads, holding one entry per CDR3 protein. Here the sample spans roughly 230,000 distinct CDR3 sequences, approximately 13% being singletons. The sequenced sample was PBMCs. Receptors originate from a human donor in good health (CMV status not recorded). Some clones in this sample may be carry-over from other donors' samples. Each CDR3 is given with its conserved first and last residue. Each record gives: V gene, J gene, clone size, D gene, CDR3 protein, CDR3 DNA. The D gene is left open where the match is weak. Where a row states a size, it is once, few, many or the class of an expanded clone; other rows omit it.

V gene: TRBV6-4
J gene: TRBJ1-5
clone size: -
D gene: -
CDR3 protein: CASGTWGPQHF
CDR3 DNA: TGTGCCAGCGGGACCTGGGGGCCCCAGCATTTT

V gene: TRBV12-5
J gene: TRBJ1-5
clone size: many
D gene: -
CDR3 protein: CASGLSGRENQPQHF
CDR3 DNA: TGTGCTAGTGGTTTGAGCGGACGGGAAAATCAGCCCCAGCATTTT

V gene: TRBV28
J gene: TRBJ2-1
clone size: many
D gene: -
CDR3 protein: CASRGGRRQPDEQFF
CDR3 DNA: TGTGCCAGCAGGGGGGGCAGGCGACAACCGGATGAGCAGTTCTTC

V gene: TRBV4-3
J gene: TRBJ1-1
clone size: many
D gene: -
CDR3 protein: CASSQEVGSNTEAFF
CDR3 DNA: TGCGCCAGCAGCCAAGAGGTGGGCTCGAACACTGAAGCTTTCTTT

V gene: TRBV29-1
J gene: TRBJ1-5
clone size: few
D gene: -
CDR3 protein: CSGGESNQPQHF
CDR3 DNA: TGCAGCGGAGGGGAAAGCAATCAGCCCCAGCATTTT

V gene: TRBV7-3
J gene: TRBJ1-1
clone size: many
D gene: -
CDR3 protein: CASRQRAVNTEAFF
CDR3 DNA: TGTGCCAGCAGGCAGAGGGCGGTGAACACTGAAGCTTTCTTT

V gene: TRBV19
J gene: TRBJ2-5
clone size: -
D gene: -
CDR3 protein: CASSAGREETQYF
CDR3 DNA: TGTGCCAGTAGTGCGGGTCGAGAGGAGACCCAGTACTTC

V gene: TRBV20-1
J gene: TRBJ1-5
clone size: few
D gene: -
CDR3 protein: CSVSEGGGNQPQHF
CDR3 DNA: TGCAGTGTCAGCGAGGGTGGAGGCAATCAGCCCCAGCATTTT

V gene: TRBV7-2
J gene: TRBJ1-2
clone size: many
D gene: -
CDR3 protein: CASSYSAGERGYTF
CDR3 DNA: TGTGCCAGCAGCTATAGTGCCGGGGAACGTGGCTACACCTTC

V gene: TRBV25-1
J gene: TRBJ2-7
clone size: many
D gene: TRBD2
CDR3 protein: CASRPASGRIYEQYF
CDR3 DNA: TGTGCCAGCAGACCCGCTAGCGGGAGAATCTACGAGCAGTACTTC

V gene: TRBV20-1
J gene: TRBJ1-5
clone size: few
D gene: -
CDR3 protein: CSANPTGNQPQHF
CDR3 DNA: TGCAGTGCGAACCCGACGGGCAATCAGCCCCAGCATTTT

V gene: TRBV7-2
J gene: TRBJ2-3
clone size: many
D gene: -
CDR3 protein: CASSPDRSTDTQYF
CDR3 DNA: TGTGCCAGCAGCCCGGACAGAAGCACAGATACGCAGTATTTT

V gene: TRBV6-5
J gene: TRBJ2-5
clone size: many
D gene: TRBD2
CDR3 protein: CASSPRTRETQYF
CDR3 DNA: TGTGCCAGCAGTCCCCGGACTAGGGAGACCCAGTACTTC

V gene: TRBV11-2
J gene: TRBJ2-2
clone size: many
D gene: TRBD1
CDR3 protein: CASGSRGTRNTGELFF
CDR3 DNA: TGTGCCAGCGGGTCCAGGGGGACAAGAAACACCGGGGAGCTGTTTTTT

V gene: TRBV20-1
J gene: TRBJ2-1
clone size: many
D gene: -
CDR3 protein: CSARENEQFF
CDR3 DNA: TGCAGTGCTAGGGAGAATGAGCAGTTCTTC

V gene: TRBV5-1
J gene: TRBJ2-2
clone size: few
D gene: -
CDR3 protein: CASRGGSANTGELFF
CDR3 DNA: TGCGCCAGCAGGGGCGGAAGCGCGAACACCGGGGAGCTGTTTTTT

V gene: TRBV5-4
J gene: TRBJ2-2
clone size: many
D gene: -
CDR3 protein: CASSPSYGSGNTGELFF
CDR3 DNA: TGTGCCAGCAGCCCTTCCTATGGTAGCGGGAACACCGGGGAGCTGTTTTTT

V gene: TRBV19
J gene: TRBJ2-3
clone size: few
D gene: TRBD2
CDR3 protein: CASLAGGESDTQYF
CDR3 DNA: TGTGCCAGTTTAGCGGGGGGCGAGTCCGATACGCAGTATTTT

V gene: TRBV7-9
J gene: TRBJ1-2
clone size: -
D gene: TRBD1
CDR3 protein: CASSSDRVKGYTF
CDR3 DNA: TGTGCCAGCAGCTCCGACAGGGTTAAGGGCTACACCTTC

V gene: TRBV6-2/TRBV6-3
J gene: TRBJ2-2
clone size: many
D gene: -
CDR3 protein: CASSYVLQGAGELFF
CDR3 DNA: TGTGCCAGCAGTTACGTCTTACAGGGTGCCGGGGAGCTGTTTTTT

V gene: TRBV5-4
J gene: TRBJ2-1
clone size: few
D gene: TRBD2
CDR3 protein: CASSLDPPGLATEQFF
CDR3 DNA: TGTGCCAGCAGCTTGGACCCCCCGGGACTAGCGACTGAGCAGTTCTTC

V gene: TRBV7-2
J gene: TRBJ1-5
clone size: many
D gene: TRBD1
CDR3 protein: CASSLAARGTQPQHF
CDR3 DNA: TGTGCCAGCAGCTTAGCGGCCAGGGGGACTCAGCCCCAGCATTTT

V gene: TRBV7-8
J gene: TRBJ2-5
clone size: many
D gene: TRBD2
CDR3 protein: CASSPSGRGETQYF
CDR3 DNA: TGTGCCAGCAGCCCTAGCGGGAGGGGCGAGACCCAGTACTTC

V gene: TRBV7-2
J gene: TRBJ2-7
clone size: many
D gene: TRBD2
CDR3 protein: CASSSPTSGRVYEQYF
CDR3 DNA: TGTGCCAGCAGCTCCCCGACTAGCGGGAGAGTCTACGAGCAGTACTTC

V gene: TRBV5-1
J gene: TRBJ2-1
clone size: few
D gene: TRBD1
CDR3 protein: CASSSGQGTYNEQFF
CDR3 DNA: TGCGCCAGCAGCTCCGGACAGGGAACCTACAATGAGCAGTTCTTC

V gene: TRBV7-2
J gene: TRBJ2-5
clone size: few
D gene: TRBD1
CDR3 protein: CASSSRAGQGVQETQYF
CDR3 DNA: TGTGCCAGCAGCTCCAGAGCCGGACAGGGGGTCCAAGAGACCCAGTACTTC

V gene: TRBV28
J gene: TRBJ1-4
clone size: -
D gene: -
CDR3 protein: CASSLGGARNEKLFF
CDR3 DNA: TGTGCCAGCAGTTTAGGGGGGGCCCGAAATGAAAAACTGTTTTTT

V gene: TRBV19
J gene: TRBJ2-3
clone size: many
D gene: TRBD1
CDR3 protein: CASKGAALGTDTQYF
CDR3 DNA: TGTGCCAGTAAGGGGGCCGCTCTGGGCACAGATACGCAGTATTTT